One sample yielded the 8 T cell receptor beta chains listed below, sequenced in a study of cytomegalovirus exposure and HLA in healthy donors. Assay used: immunoSEQ multiplex PCR; TCRdb lists only in-frame clones, some missing. The sample gives 200,000 to 300,000 clones, less than 95% of which show up once; approximately 3.1% is in the top ten. Specimen: PBMCs. The receptors derive from a woman aged 25 to 39 in good health and CMV-seronegative.

The chain recombines TRBV5-6 with TRBJ1-2; no definite D call. The germline CDR1 and CDR2 sequences are SGHDT and YYEEEE. V was trimmed by 0 bases and J by 4 bases, leaving 10 bases between them. There are 14 residues in the CDR3. The CDR3 nucleotides are TGTGCCAGCAGCTTGGTTAACAGACGCTATGGCTACACCTTC. Its translation: CASSLVNRRYGYTF.

The rearrangement links TRBV4-3 to TRBJ1-2; 8 nucleotides align to TRBD1. J was trimmed by 6 bases and V by 0 bases; bases with no gene match: 9. Germline CDR1 reads LGHNA; CDR2 reads YSLEER. The CDR3 loop spans 16 amino acids. The CDR3, as DNA: TGCGCCAGCAGCCAAGATCTTGGCAGGGGGCTGGATGGCTACACCTTC. Amino acid sequence: CASSQDLGRGLDGYTF.

The rearrangement joins TRBV11-2 to TRBJ2-1; TRBD2 matches 13 bases. The germline V gene has CDR1 SGHAT and CDR2 FQNNGV. The CDR3 covers 15 residues. J was trimmed by 10 bases and V by 5 bases; bases with no gene match: 8. The CDR3 DNA reads as TGTGCCAGCAGCCTAGGACTAGCGGGAGTTGAGGAGCAGTTCTTC. It codes for CASSLGLAGVEEQFF.

This clone was detected only once. The chain employs TRBV28 and TRBJ2-1, with 7 positions matching TRBD2. Germline CDR1 reads MDHEN; CDR2 reads SYDVKM. With V trimmed by 5 bases and J by 1 base, 8 bases remained unmatched. This CDR3 comprises 16 residues. The CDR3 loop reads CASSLSTAGSYNEQFF. CDR3 nucleotide sequence: TGTGCCAGCAGTCTCTCTACAGCGGGATCCTACAATGAGCAGTTCTTC. The whole variable domain, filled in from reference TRBV28 and TRBJ2-1, reads DVKVTQSSRYLVKRTGEKVFLECVQDMDHENMFWYRQDPGLGLRLIYFSYDVKMKEKGDIPEGYSVSREKKERFSLILESASTNQTSMYLCASSLSTAGSYNEQFFGPGTRLTVL.

The CDR3 DNA follows: TGCGCCAGCAGCGAGGACACAACTAATGAAAAACTGTTTTTT. Translation gives CASSEDTTNEKLFF. The chain couples TRBV4-3 to TRBJ1-4; D perhaps matches TRBD1 (5 bases). This CDR3 is built from 14 residues. Between the trimmed V and J ends, which lost 5 bases and 0 bases, there was a span of 7 bases. Germline CDR1 LGHNA, CDR2 YSLEER.

The gene calls are TRBV4-1 and TRBJ2-3; D might be TRBD2 (5 bases). This CDR3 contains 16 residues. V lost 2 bases and J 1 base, leaving 13 bases between the germline ends. Germline V gene data show CDR1 as MGHRA and CDR2 as YSYEKL. This CDR3 reads CASSQPEGKGTDTQYF. The CDR3, as DNA: TGCGCCAGCAGCCAACCCGAGGGAAAGGGCACAGATACGCAGTATTTT.

V is TRBV10-2 and J is TRBJ1-5; 11 bases are a match to TRBD1. The CDR3 is 14 residues long. Germline-derived CDR1 and CDR2 are WSHSY and SAAADI. V gave up 6 bases and J gave up 4 bases; unmatched junction bases: 2. The DNA for the CDR3 is TGCGCCAGCAGCGGGACAGGGGGAAATCAGCCCCAGCATTTT. Its protein product is CASSGTGGNQPQHF.

J is TRBJ2-1 and V is TRBV19; D gene uncertain. Germline-derived CDR1 and CDR2 are LNHDA and SQIVND (reference sequence). The CDR3 consists of 16 residues. V lost 5 bases, J lost 1 base, and 15 bases lay in between. CDR3 coding DNA: TGTGCCAGTAGTCTTTCGAGACGGCTTTCCTACAATGAGCAGTTCTTC. Translation gives CASSLSRRLSYNEQFF.